In this sample, the clone carrying this T cell receptor (beta chain) turned up a few times. The antigen remains undetermined. The CDR3 is 11 amino acids. Trimming removed 6 bases from V and 1 base from J, with 3 bases in between. This sample is part of a study of CD8 T cells in ankylosing spondylitis. Study-wide results and caveats: Seemingly characteristic of ankylosing spondylitis blood was a TCR beta motif consisting of several highly homologous variants.

TCRdb ran MiXCR on the 5' RACE reads and lists one entry per CDR3 protein. Counted here are 250,000 to 300,000 distinct CDR3 sequences, 20% occurring once; the ten biggest clones make up around 7.8%. This chain uses TRBV12-3 or TRBV12-4 with TRBJ1-2, with unresolved D. This sequence originates from a male donor with ankylosing spondylitis or in good health (not recorded which). Sequencing was performed on blood, either unsorted or a sorted T cell fraction (not recorded which). CDR3 protein: CASSRNYGYTF. The CDR3 bases are TGTGCCAGCAGCCGTAACTATGGCTACACCTTC.